The 8 T cell receptor beta chains below were found in one sample sequenced in a study of shared clonotypes between healthy human individuals. TCRdb keeps only in-frame clones here, not all; method: immunoSEQ multiplex PCR. The table lists about 480,000 clones, almost 80% of them singletons. The source material was PBMCs. The receptors shown here come from a woman aged 40 to 55 in good health. Some clones in this sample may be carry-over from other donors' samples.

This clone was counted a single time. For the CDR3, the DNA is TGTGCCAGCAGCACACAAACGAACACTGAAGCTTTCTTT. This codes for CASSTQTNTEAFF. This chain joins TRBV2 and TRBJ1-1; D unresolved. V lost 6 bases to trimming and J lost 1 base, with 9 bases between them. CDR1 and CDR2 from the germline V gene are SNHLY and FYNNEI. The CDR3 length is 13 residues.

The chain couples TRBV30 to TRBJ1-3; no reliable D call. V was clipped by 0 bases and J by 3 bases, with 9 bases between them. The germline V gene encodes CDR1 GTSNPN and CDR2 SVGIG (reference sequence). CDR3 length equals 14 residues. Here the CDR3 reads CAWSVNIFGNTIYF. CDR3 in DNA: TGTGCCTGGAGTGTGAACATATTTGGAAACACCATATATTTT.

V gene TRBV2 combines with J gene TRBJ2-7; TRBD2 is a possible D gene (5 bases). The V end was cut by 5 bases, the J end by 2 bases, with 7 bases between. CDR3 length: 12 amino acids. From germline, CDR1 is SNHLY and CDR2 FYNNEI. The chain's CDR3 is CASSYGTYEQYF. The CDR3 DNA follows: TGTGCCAGCAGTTACGGGACCTACGAGCAGTACTTC.

CDR3 in DNA: TGTGCCAGCAGCTCGCAGGGTTCCCCCGGGGAGCTGTTTTTT. Amino acids: CASSSQGSPGELFF. This chain joins TRBV11-3 and TRBJ2-2; D may be TRBD1 (5 bases). This CDR3 contains 14 residues. Trimming removed 4 bases at V and 6 bases at J, with 12 bases between. Looked up from germline, CDR1 is SGHNT and CDR2 is YENEEA.

The V and J genes are TRBV4-3 and TRBJ2-1; no definite D call. V was cut by 0 bases and J by 7 bases, with 7 bases left in between. The germline CDR1 and CDR2 sequences are LGHNA and YSLEER. CDR3 length equals 13 residues. Here the CDR3 reads CASSQDIENEQFF. For the CDR3, the DNA is TGCGCCAGCAGCCAAGATATCGAAAATGAGCAGTTCTTC.

The rearrangement joins TRBV6-6 to TRBJ2-1, with TRBD1 matching over 11 bases. V lost 5 bases, J lost 1 base, and 4 bases stayed unmatched. The germline V gene encodes CDR1 MNHNY and CDR2 SVGAGI (reference sequence). The CDR3 is made up of 16 amino acids. The DNA for the CDR3 is TGTGCCAGCAGTACCGGGACAGGGGGTTCCTACAATGAGCAGTTCTTC. Protein sequence: CASSTGTGGSYNEQFF.

This rearrangement joins TRBV5-1 to TRBJ2-7; 7 bases are shared with TRBD2. CDR3 length equals 14 residues. The V and J ends lost 4 bases and 2 bases, in that order; junction bases with no gene match: 6. Germline V lookup: CDR1 SGHRS, CDR2 YFSETQ. CDR3 DNA: TGCGCCAGCAGCCTAGAGACTAGCACCTACGAGCAGTACTTC. This translates into CASSLETSTYEQYF.

The rearrangement links TRBV4-1 to TRBJ2-1, with D hard to call. V dropped 6 bases and J dropped 4 bases, with 10 bases sitting between them. The CDR3 contains 13 residues. Germline assignment: CDR1 MGHRA and CDR2 YSYEKL. In DNA, the CDR3 is TGCGCCAGCAGTGTGGCGGTATACAATGAGCAGTTCTTC. This gives the protein CASSVAVYNEQFF.